This note documents a single T cell receptor (beta chain) sequence. This clone has more than one count but fewer than ten. This clone's antigen is unknown. Qualities for individual bases were not recorded, and no much larger clone is one base off. The entry originates in a study of beta chain features in type 1 diabetes (dated by TCRdb to about 2018). Study-level background: Patients and healthy donors did not differ in mean age, gender distribution, total cell number or subset yield. A total of some 110 million sorted cells were examined across all samples, and the number of cells per subset was strongly correlated with RNA yield. In the study, TCRB repertoires of sorted circulating CD4+ T cell subsets from recently diagnosed type 1 diabetes patients were compared with those of matched healthy donors. Regulatory and stem cell-like memory subsets were obtained from only 8 patients and roughly 8 healthy donors, while naive and central memory subsets were obtained from all 30 or so donors. General findings and caveats noted by the study authors: Fewer insertions and more nucleotide deletions at VDJ recombination sites were observed in patients with type 1 diabetes, implying thymic rearrangement abnormalities. Naive, central memory and regulatory TCRB repertoires appeared to be more similar among patients than among healthy donors. Because cDNA was sequenced instead of genomic DNA, highly expressing activated cells could be over-represented, though the groups showed no difference in activation or CD3 levels. HLA sub-analyses involved small numbers of individuals, so any influence of HLA type on TCRB rearrangement remained unresolved. Type 1 diabetes patients showed a moderate but significant shortening of TCRB CDR3 length in all four CD4+ subsets. Shorter templates might have been favored by PCR, but patient and control samples were amplified and corrected together, so both groups would have been affected equally by any skew.

The CDR3 numbers 12 residues from cysteine through phenylalanine. The retained sequence is limited to the CDR3, 36 bases, with the frame set at the first base. For CDR1 and CDR2, the germline V gene lists SQVTM and ANQGSEA. The trim is 6 bases for V and 0 bases for J, with a gap of 8 bases between the germline ends. All of the isolated RNA was reverse transcribed with the High Capacity cDNA Reverse Transcription Kit, so expressed TCRB transcripts were sequenced. Deep immunoSEQ sequencing was performed on naive, central memory and regulatory T cell samples, with an average of about 3.57 million total reads per sample. After sorted cells were lysed in RLT buffer, RNA was extracted with DNase-treated RNeasy Micro or Mini kits, with the choice depending on cell number. Each cell subset was processed separately to prevent cross-contamination, with patient and healthy donor samples processed together. TCRB sequences were amplified from cDNA with the immunoSEQ multiplex PCR, producing 87-bp fragments spanning the CDR3 region. The amplicons were sequenced using the Illumina HiSeq platform. In the paper's pipeline: Synthetic template baselines were used to correct PCR bias computationally, reads within Hamming distance 2 were collapsed together, and singletons that could not be merged were discarded. Reads were aligned against IMGT to assign V, D and J genes, CDR3 length and insertions or deletions at six rearrangement sites. Within each subset, clonotype counts were normalized to sorted cell number, and only after that were true diversity and Gini coefficients computed with the tcR R package. The overlap coefficient, calculated on TCRB nucleotide sequences, was used to measure repertoire sharing. Out-of-frame TCRB sequences from naive cells were analyzed to stand in for the pre-selection repertoire. TCRdb took this table from immuneACCESS and kept in-frame rearrangements with V and J called. Such tables lack part of the clones; where checked against another copy, unresolved V genes explain under half of the gap, and the rest is unexplained. That table furnishes V, J and clone size, whereas the DNA furnished D and trimming. The sample table shows almost 350,000 clones, and roughly a fifth are seen once. The ten largest account for around 0.044% of the sample.

From each donor, a single peripheral blood sample of about 100 mL on average was drawn into heparinised tubes. A BD FACSAria II was used to sort naive, central memory, regulatory and stem cell-like memory CD4+ T cells with a panel that included CD45RO, CCR7, CD25, CD127, CD95 and CD27. A purity above 98% was achieved for all sorted populations. Right away, PBMCs were isolated by Lymphoprep density gradient centrifugation and were stained directly, with no culture step. Samples were stained and sorted in pairs, with one healthy donor and one patient per experiment, so that batch effects were minimized.

The receptor chain draws on TRBV29-1 and TRBJ1-2; no D gene call is confident. This receptor was identified in a woman between 18 and 29 years old in good health. Sequencing was carried out using naive CD4+ T cells from blood. What this sample's cell subset or site label stands for: true naive CD4+ T cells. The CDR3: CSVQSSNYGYTF. Read as DNA, the sequence is TGCAGCGTACAGAGTTCTAACTATGGCTACACCTTC.